Listed here is a single T cell receptor (beta chain). Which antigen it targets is not known. The record has no base qualities; no much larger clone is one base away. The source of the sample is a study of ipilimumab plus nivolumab after autologous stem cell transplantation (dated by TCRdb to 2020 to 2023). Broadly, across the study: A median of roughly five ipilimumab doses and roughly eight nivolumab doses was received by trial patients. The intent-to-treat population of the trial consisted of approximately 35 patients. Included in the myeloma cohort were high-risk transplant-naive patients as well as patients relapsing within 3 years of a first autologous transplant. Patients in the trial were undergoing autologous transplant and had high-risk diffuse large B cell lymphoma, mature T cell lymphoma, or multiple myeloma.

The paper as a whole reports these results and caveats: The authors stated that profiles of the T cell receptor repertoire, regulatory T cell phenotype and gut microbiota provided a biologic rationale for studying this approach further. The authors concluded that combined checkpoint inhibition appeared tolerable when used as consolidation after transplant.

The library was obtained by the immunoSEQ multiplex PCR assay. TCRdb mirrors the immuneACCESS table, restricted to in-frame sequences. Some clones are absent from its copies; in checked studies, under half trace to an unresolved V gene, and the reason for the others is unknown. A total of roughly 45,000 clones appear in this sample, roughly 84% of them only once. Approximately 0.83% of the sample is taken by the ten largest. Ipilimumab was given at 1 mg/kg intravenously on day 1 of selected weeks, and checkpoint therapy started 14 to 28 days after autologous transplant. The nivolumab dose was 3 mg/kg intravenously, delivered on day 1 of weeks 1, 4, 7, 10, and every two weeks through week 26. Combined checkpoint inhibition with ipilimumab and nivolumab as consolidation after autologous stem cell transplantation was tested in a Phase Ib clinical trial. The CDR3 covers 17 residues, taking in both the cysteine and the phenylalanine. The entry retains the CDR3 DNA only, 51 bases that are in frame from base 1. V and J are trimmed by 5 bases and 6 bases, and the gene matches miss 14 bases of the junction. Based on the germline V gene (reference sequence), the CDR1 and CDR2 sequences are SEHNR and FQNEAQ.

The clonotype comes from a male donor with multiple myeloma. The sequence links TRBV7-9 to TRBJ1-5, and 9 junction bases match TRBD1. This material consisted of PBMCs, taken in a trial of ipilimumab plus nivolumab as post-transplant consolidation. CDR3 reads: CASSPSGTGIDGQPQHF. The DNA is TGTGCCAGCAGCCCATCCGGGACAGGGATCGACGGTCAGCCCCAGCATTTT.